This TCR beta chain was obtained from a study of PD-L1 blockade in urothelial cancer. The CDR3 has 13 residues. The germline V and J ends were trimmed by 5 bases and 2 bases, with 8 bases remaining between them. Germline loops: CDR1 LNHDA, CDR2 SQIVND (reference sequence). Time point in this sample: peripheral blood 6 weeks after treatment start. This clone was seen only once. Its antigen remains unidentified. Sequencing was performed with immunoSEQ multiplex PCR; in TCRdb, only in-frame clones are kept and a portion is missing. The sample contains around 30,000 clones, around four fifths of which appear only once. Notes on the study in general: Below-median pretreatment blood TCR clonality was associated with improved progression-free and overall survival.

V is TRBV19 and J is TRBJ2-3; D is uncertain. Sequenced material: PBMCs, taken around atezolizumab (anti-PD-L1) treatment. This TCR derives from a man between 65 and 79 years old with urothelial cancer. In nucleotides, the CDR3 is TGTGCCAGTAGTGACACCTCCACAGATACGCAGTATTTT. The encoded protein is CASSDTSTDTQYF.